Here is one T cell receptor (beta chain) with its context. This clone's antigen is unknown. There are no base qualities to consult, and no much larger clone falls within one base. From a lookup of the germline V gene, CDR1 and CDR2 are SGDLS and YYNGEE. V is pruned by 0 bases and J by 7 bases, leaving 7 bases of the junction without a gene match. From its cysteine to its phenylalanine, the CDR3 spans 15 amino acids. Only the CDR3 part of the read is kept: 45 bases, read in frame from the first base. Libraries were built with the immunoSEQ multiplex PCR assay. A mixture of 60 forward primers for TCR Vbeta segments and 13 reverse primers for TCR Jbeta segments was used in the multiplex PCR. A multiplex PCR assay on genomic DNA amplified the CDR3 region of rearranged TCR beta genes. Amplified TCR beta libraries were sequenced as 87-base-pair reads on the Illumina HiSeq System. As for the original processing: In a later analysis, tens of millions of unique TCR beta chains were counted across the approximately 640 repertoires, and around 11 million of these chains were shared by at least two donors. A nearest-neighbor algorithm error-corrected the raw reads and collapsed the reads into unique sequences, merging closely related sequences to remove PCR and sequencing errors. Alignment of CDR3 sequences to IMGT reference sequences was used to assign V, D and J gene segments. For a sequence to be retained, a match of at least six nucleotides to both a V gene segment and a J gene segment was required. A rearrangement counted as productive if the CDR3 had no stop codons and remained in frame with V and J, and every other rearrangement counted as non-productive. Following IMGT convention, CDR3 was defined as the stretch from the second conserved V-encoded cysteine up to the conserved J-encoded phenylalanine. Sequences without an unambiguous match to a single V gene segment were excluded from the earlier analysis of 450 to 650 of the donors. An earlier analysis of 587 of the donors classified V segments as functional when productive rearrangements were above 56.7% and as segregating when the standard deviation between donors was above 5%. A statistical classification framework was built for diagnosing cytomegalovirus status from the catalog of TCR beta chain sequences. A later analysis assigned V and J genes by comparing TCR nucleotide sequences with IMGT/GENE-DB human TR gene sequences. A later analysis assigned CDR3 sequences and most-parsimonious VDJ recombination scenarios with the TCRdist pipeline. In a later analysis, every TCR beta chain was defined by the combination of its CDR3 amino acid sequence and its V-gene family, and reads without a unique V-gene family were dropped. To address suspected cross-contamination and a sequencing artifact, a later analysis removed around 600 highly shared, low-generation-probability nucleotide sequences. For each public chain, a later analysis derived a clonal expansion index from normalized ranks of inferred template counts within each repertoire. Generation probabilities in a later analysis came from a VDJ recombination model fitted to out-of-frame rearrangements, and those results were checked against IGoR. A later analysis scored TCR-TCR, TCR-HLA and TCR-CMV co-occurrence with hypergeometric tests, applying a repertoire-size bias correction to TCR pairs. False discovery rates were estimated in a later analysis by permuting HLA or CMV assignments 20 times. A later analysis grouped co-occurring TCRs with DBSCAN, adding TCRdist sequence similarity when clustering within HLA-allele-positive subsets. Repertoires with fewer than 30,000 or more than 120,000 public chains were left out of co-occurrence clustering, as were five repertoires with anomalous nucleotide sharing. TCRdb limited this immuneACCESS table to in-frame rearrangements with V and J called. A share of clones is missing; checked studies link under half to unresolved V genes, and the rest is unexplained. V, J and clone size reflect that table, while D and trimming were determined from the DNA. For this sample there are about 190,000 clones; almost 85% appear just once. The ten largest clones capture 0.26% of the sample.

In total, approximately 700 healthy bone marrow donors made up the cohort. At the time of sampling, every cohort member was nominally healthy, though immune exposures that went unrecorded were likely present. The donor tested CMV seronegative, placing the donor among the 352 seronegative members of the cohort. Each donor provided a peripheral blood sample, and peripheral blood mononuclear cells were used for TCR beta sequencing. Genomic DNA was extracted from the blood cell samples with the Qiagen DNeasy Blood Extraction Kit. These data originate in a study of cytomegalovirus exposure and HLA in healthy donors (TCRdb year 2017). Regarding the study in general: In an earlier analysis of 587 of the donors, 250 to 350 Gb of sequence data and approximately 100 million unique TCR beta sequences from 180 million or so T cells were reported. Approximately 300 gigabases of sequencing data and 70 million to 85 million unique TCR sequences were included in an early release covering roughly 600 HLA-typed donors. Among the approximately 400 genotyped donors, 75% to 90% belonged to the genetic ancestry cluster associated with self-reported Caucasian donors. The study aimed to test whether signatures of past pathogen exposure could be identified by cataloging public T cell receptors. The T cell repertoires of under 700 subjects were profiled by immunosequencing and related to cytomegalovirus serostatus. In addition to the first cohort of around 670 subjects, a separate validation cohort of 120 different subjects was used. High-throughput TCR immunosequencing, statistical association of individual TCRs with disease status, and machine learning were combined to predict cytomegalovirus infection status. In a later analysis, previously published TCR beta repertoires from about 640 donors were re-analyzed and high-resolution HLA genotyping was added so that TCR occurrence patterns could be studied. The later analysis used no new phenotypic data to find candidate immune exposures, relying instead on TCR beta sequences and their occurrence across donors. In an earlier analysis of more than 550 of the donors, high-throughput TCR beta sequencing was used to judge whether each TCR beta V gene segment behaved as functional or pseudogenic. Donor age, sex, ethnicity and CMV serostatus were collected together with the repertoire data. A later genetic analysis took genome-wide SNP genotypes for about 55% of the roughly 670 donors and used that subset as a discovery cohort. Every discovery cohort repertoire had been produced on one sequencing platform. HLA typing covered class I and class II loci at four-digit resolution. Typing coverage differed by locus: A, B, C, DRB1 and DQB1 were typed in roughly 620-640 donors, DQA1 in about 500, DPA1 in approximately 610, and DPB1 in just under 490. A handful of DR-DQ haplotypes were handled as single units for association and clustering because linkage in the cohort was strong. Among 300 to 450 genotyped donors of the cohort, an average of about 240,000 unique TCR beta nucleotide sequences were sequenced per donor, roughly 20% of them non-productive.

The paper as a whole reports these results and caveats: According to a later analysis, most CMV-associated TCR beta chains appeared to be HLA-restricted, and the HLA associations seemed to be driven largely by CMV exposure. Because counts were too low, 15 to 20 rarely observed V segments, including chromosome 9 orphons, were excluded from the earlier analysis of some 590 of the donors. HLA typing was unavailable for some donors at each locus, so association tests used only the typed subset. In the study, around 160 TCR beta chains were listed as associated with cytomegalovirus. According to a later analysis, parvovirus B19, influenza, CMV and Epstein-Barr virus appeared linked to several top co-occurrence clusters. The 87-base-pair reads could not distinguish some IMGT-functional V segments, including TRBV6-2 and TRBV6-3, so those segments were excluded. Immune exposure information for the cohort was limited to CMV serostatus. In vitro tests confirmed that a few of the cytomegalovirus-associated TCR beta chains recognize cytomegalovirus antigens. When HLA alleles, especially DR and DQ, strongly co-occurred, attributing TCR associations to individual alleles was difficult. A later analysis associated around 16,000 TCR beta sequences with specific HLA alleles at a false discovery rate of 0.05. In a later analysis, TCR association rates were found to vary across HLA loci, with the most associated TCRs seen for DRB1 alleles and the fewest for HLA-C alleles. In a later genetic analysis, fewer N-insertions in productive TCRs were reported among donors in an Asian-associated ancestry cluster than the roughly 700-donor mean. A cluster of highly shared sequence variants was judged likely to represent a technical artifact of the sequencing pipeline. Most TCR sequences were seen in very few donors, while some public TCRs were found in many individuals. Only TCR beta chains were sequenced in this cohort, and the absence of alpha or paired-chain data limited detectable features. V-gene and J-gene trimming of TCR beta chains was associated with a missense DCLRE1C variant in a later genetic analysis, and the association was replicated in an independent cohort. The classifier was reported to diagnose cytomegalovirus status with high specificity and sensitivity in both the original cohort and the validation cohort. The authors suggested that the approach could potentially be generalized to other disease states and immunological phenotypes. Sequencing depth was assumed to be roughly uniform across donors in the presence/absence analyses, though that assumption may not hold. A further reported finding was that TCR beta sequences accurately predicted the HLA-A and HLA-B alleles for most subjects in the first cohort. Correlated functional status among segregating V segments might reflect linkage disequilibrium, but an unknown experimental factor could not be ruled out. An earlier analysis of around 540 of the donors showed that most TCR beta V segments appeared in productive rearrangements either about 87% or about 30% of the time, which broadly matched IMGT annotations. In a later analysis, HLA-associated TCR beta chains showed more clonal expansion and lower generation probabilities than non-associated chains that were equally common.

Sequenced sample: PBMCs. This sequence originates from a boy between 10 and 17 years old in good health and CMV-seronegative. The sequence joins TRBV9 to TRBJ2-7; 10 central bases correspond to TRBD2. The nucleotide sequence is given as TGTGCCAGCAGCGTAGCTAGCGGGAGTTCCCAGGAGCAGTACTTC. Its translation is CASSVASGSSQEQYF.